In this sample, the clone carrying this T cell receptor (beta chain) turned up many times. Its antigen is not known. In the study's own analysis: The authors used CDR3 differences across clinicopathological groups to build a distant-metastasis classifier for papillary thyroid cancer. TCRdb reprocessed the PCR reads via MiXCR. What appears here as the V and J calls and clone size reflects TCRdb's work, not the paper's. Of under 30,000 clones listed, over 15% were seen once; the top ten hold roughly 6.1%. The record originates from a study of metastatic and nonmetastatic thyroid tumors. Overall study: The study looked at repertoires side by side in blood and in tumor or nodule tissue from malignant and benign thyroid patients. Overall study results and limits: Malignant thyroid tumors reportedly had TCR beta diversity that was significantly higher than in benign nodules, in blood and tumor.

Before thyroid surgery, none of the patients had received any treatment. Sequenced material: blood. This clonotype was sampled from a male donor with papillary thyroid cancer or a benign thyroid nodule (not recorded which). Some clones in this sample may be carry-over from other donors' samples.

This chain's CDR3 is CATLDGFNYGYTF. In nucleotides, the CDR3 is TGTGCCACCTTGGACGGATTTAACTATGGCTACACCTTC. The rearrangement links TRBV19 to TRBJ1-2; no clear D gene. The V gene's germline CDR1 is LNHDA and CDR2 SQIVND (reference sequence). CDR3 size: 13 residues. V dropped 10 bases and J dropped 1 base, with 13 bases sitting between them. The full variable domain, rest sourced from reference TRBV19 and TRBJ1-2, is DGGITQSPKYLFRKEGQNVTLSCEQNLNHDAMYWYRQDPGQGLRLIYYSQIVNDFQKGDIAEGYSVSREKKESFPLTVTSAQKNPTAFYLCATLDGFNYGYTFGSGTRLTVV.